Listed here are 9 T cell receptor beta chains from one sample, sequenced in a study of lymphopenia after photon versus proton radiotherapy. Profiling relied on immunoSEQ multiplex PCR, and the TCRdb table lists in-frame clones only, not all of them. The table has over 50,000 clones, more than 75% seen once. Sequenced here: peripheral blood, sampled from a patient treated with photon-based radiotherapy. All receptors derive from a man aged 35 to 55 with gastric cancer.

The table lists this clone with a few counts. The chain is built from TRBV6-4 and TRBJ1-6; 7 nucleotides line up with TRBD1. With V trimmed by 0 bases and J by 7 bases, 3 bases remained unmatched. This CDR3 region has 15 residues. Germline V CDR1 and CDR2: MRHNA, SNTAGT. The CDR3 sequence: CASSDSETGNSPLHF. The CDR3 nucleotides are TGTGCCAGCAGTGACTCGGAGACAGGGAATTCACCCCTCCACTTT.

The V call is TRBV7-2, the J call TRBJ1-2; no clear D gene. The CDR3 runs to 14 residues. Per germline, CDR1 SGHTA and CDR2 FQGNSA. Trimming cost V 2 bases and J 3 bases, with 10 bases left between them. CDR3 sequence: CASSLFDGDYGYTF. The DNA of the CDR3 is TGTGCCAGCAGCTTATTTGACGGTGACTATGGCTACACCTTC.

V gene TRBV7-9 combines with J gene TRBJ1-5; D call uncertain. V gave up 1 base and J gave up 6 bases, with 7 bases separating them. From germline, CDR1 is SEHNR and CDR2 FQNEAQ (reference sequence). The CDR3 runs to 13 residues. CDR3 region: CASSLVGLQPQHF. For the CDR3, the DNA is TGTGCCAGCAGCTTAGTGGGTCTTCAGCCCCAGCATTTT.

V usage is TRBV7-3 and J usage is TRBJ2-3; 15 bases fit TRBD2. The junction had 10 bases not matched to a gene; V was cut back by 2 bases and J by 4 bases. Germline V gene sequence: CDR1 SGHTA, CDR2 FQGTGA. The CDR3 extends over 19 amino acids. As DNA, the CDR3 is TGTGCCAGCAGCTTATATCCCCGGACTAGCGGGGGGGCCTCAGATACGCAGTATTTT. It yields the protein CASSLYPRTSGGASDTQYF. The variable domain in full, with the rest retrieved from reference TRBV7-3 and TRBJ2-3, is GAGVSQTPSNKVTEKGKYVELRCDPISGHTALYWYRQSLGQGPEFLIYFQGTGAADDSGLPNDRFFAVRPEGSVSTLKIQRTERGDSAVYLCASSLYPRTSGGASDTQYFGPGTRLTVL.

This clone was seen only a few times. V and J are TRBV7-9 and TRBJ1-4, with a possible D match to TRBD1 (5 bases). Germline loops: CDR1 SEHNR, CDR2 FQNEAQ (reference sequence). Trimming stripped 0 bases from V and 1 base from J, with 9 bases between. This CDR3 is 16 amino acids long. CDR3 sequence (DNA): TGTGCCAGCAGCTTAGCGACAGAGGGAACTAATGAAAAACTGTTTTTT. As protein: CASSLATEGTNEKLFF.

The chain recombines TRBV5-4 with TRBJ2-7; D uncertain. Trimming left V 1 base short and J 7 bases short, with 12 bases between. The CDR3 spans 13 residues. Germline V gene data show CDR1 as SGHNT and CDR2 as YYREEE (reference sequence). CDR3 protein: CASSLPDLREQYF. CDR3 nucleotide sequence: TGTGCCAGCAGCTTGCCAGACCTACGAGAGCAGTACTTC.

V and J are TRBV18 and TRBJ2-1; a possible D gene is TRBD2 (5 bases). This CDR3 comprises 14 residues. Germline CDR1 KGHSH, CDR2 LQKENI. Deletions cut 1 base from V and 5 bases from J, with 9 bases between. The CDR3 here is CASSPQRADNEQFF. In DNA, the CDR3 is TGTGCCAGCTCACCACAGAGGGCTGACAATGAGCAGTTCTTC.

The chain uses TRBV7-2 and TRBJ1-6, with 10 bases aligning to TRBD1. The CDR3 covers 18 residues. Germline values: CDR1 SGHTA, CDR2 FQGNSA. With V trimmed by 5 bases and J by 1 base, 8 bases remained unmatched. CDR3 DNA sequence: TGTGCCAGCAGCCATCCGGGACAGGGGAGGTCCTATAATTCACCCCTCCACTTT. Translating gives CASSHPGQGRSYNSPLHF.

Only one count was recorded for this clone. This sequence joins TRBV29-1 and TRBJ1-1; D is ambiguous. Germline assignment: CDR1 SQVTM and CDR2 ANQGSEA. V gave up 1 base and J gave up 5 bases, with 11 bases separating them. The CDR3 covers 13 residues. The chain's CDR3 is CSVEGTEGTEAFF. CDR3 nucleotide sequence: TGCAGCGTTGAAGGGACGGAGGGAACTGAAGCTTTCTTT.